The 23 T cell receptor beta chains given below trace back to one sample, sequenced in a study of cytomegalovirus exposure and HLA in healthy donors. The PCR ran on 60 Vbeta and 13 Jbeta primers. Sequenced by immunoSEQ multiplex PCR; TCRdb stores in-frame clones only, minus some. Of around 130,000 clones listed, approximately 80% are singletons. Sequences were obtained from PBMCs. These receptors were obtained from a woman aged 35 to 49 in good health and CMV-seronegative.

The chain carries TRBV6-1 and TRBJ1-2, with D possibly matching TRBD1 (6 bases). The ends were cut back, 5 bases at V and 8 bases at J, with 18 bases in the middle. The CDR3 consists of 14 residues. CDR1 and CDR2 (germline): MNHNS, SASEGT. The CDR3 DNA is TGTGCCAGCAGTACCTCCAAGGACAGTCAGGGCTACACCTTC. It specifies CASSTSKDSQGYTF.

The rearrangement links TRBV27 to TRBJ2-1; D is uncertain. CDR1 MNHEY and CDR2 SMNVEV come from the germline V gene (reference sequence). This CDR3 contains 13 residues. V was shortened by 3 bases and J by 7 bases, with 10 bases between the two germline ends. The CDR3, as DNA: TGTGCCAGCAGTTTTCGATCCGGGAATGAGCAGTTCTTC. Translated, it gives CASSFRSGNEQFF.

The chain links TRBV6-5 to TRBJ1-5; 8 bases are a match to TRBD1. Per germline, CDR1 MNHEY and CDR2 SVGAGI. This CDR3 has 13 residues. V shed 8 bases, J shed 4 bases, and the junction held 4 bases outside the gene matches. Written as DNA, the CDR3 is TGTGCCAGCGGGACAGGATTAAATCAGCCCCAGCATTTT. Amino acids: CASGTGLNQPQHF.

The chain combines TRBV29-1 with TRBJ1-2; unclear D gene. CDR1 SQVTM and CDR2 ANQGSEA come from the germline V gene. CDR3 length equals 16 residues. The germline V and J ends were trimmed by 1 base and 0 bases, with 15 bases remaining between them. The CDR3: CSVEVGWRPANYGYTF. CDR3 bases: TGCAGCGTTGAAGTTGGTTGGAGGCCGGCTAACTATGGCTACACCTTC.

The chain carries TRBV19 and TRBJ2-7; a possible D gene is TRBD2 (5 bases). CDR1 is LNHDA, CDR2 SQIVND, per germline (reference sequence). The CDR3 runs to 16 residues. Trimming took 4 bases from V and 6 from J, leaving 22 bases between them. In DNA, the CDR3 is TGTGCCAGTAGTAAGCGGAATCCACGTTTCCCTGGCGAGCAGTACTTC. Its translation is CASSKRNPRFPGEQYF.

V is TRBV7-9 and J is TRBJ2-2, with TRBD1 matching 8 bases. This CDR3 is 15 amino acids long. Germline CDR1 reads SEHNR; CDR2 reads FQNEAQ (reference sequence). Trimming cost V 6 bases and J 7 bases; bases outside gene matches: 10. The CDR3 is CASRRPGTGIGELFF. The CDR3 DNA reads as TGTGCCAGCAGACGTCCCGGGACAGGTATCGGGGAGCTGTTTTTT.

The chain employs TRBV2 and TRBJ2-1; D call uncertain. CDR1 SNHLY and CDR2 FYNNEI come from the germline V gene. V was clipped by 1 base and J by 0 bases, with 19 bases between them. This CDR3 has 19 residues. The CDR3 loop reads CASSEEVPSVHSSYNEQFF. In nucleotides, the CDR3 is TGTGCCAGCAGTGAAGAGGTCCCAAGTGTCCACAGCTCCTACAATGAGCAGTTCTTC.

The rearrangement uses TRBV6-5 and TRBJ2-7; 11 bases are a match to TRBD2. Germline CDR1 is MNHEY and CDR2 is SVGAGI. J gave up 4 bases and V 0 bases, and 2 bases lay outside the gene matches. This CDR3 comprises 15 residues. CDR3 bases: TGTGCCAGCAGTTACTCGATAGCGGGAGGGTACGAGCAGTACTTC. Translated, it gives CASSYSIAGGYEQYF.

The CDR3: CASSIAGVFTDTQYF. CDR3 nucleotide sequence: TGTGCCAGTAGTATAGCGGGGGTTTTCACAGATACGCAGTATTTT. The rearrangement uses TRBV19 and TRBJ2-3; perhaps TRBD2 as D (6 bases). In germline, CDR1 is LNHDA, CDR2 SQIVND (reference sequence). The CDR3 is 15 amino acids. The V end was cut by 1 base, the J end by 2 bases, with 10 bases between.

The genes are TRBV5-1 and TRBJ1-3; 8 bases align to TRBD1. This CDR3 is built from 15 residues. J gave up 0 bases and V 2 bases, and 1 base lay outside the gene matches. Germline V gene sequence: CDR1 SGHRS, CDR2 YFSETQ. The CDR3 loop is CASSLTGGSGNTIYF. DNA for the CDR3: TGCGCCAGCAGCTTAACAGGGGGCTCTGGAAACACCATATATTTT. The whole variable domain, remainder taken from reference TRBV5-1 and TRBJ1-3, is KAGVTQTPRYLIKTRGQQVTLSCSPISGHRSVSWYQQTPGQGLQFLFEYFSETQRNKGNFPGRFSGRQFSNSRSEMNVSTLELGDSALYLCASSLTGGSGNTIYFGEGSWLTVV.

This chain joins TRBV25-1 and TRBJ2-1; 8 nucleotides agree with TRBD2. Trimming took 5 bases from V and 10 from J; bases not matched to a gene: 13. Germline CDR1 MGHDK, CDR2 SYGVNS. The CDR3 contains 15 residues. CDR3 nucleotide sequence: TGTGCCAGCAGTTCCAGCGGGGGTTGGATTTGGGAGCAGTTCTTC. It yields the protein CASSSSGGWIWEQFF.

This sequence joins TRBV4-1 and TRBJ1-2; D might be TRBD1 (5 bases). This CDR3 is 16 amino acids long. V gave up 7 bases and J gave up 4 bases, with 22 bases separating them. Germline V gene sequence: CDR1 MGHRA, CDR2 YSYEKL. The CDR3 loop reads CASNIEETRESYGYTF. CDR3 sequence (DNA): TGCGCCAGCAACATAGAGGAGACCAGGGAAAGCTATGGCTACACCTTC.

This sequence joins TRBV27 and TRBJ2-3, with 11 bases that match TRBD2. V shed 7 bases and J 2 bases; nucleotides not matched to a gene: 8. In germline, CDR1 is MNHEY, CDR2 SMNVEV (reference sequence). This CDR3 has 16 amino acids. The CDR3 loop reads CASTDLAGGLTDTQYF. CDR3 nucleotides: TGTGCCAGCACCGACCTAGCGGGAGGCCTCACAGATACGCAGTATTTT.

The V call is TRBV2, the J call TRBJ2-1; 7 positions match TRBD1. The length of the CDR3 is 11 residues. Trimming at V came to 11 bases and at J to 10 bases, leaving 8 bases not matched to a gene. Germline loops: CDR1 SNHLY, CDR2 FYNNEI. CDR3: CAGKGAREQFF. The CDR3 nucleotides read TGTGCCGGAAAGGGGGCTCGAGAGCAGTTCTTC.

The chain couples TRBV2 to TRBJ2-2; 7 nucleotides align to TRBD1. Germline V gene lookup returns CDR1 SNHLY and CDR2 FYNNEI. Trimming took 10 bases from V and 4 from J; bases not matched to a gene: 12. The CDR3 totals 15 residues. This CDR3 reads CATSRRSGGTGELFF. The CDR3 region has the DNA TGTGCCACAAGTAGGAGGTCAGGGGGCACCGGGGAGCTGTTTTTT. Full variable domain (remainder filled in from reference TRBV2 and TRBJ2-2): EPEVTQTPSHQVTQMGQEVILRCVPISNHLYFYWYRQILGQKVEFLVSFYNNEISEKSEIFDDQFSVERPDGSNFTLKIRSTKLEDSAMYFCATSRRSGGTGELFFGEGSRLTVL.

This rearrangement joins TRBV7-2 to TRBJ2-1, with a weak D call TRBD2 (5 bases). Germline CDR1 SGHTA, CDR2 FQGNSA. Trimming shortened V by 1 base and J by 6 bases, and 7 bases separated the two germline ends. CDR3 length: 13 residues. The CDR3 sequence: CASSLESGNEQFF. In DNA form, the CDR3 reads TGTGCCAGCAGCTTAGAGAGCGGCAATGAGCAGTTCTTC.

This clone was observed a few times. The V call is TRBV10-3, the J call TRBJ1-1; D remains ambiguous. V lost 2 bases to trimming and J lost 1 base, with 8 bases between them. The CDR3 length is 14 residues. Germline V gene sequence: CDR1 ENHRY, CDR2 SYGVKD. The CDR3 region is CAISEPPGNTEAFF. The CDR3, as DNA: TGTGCCATCAGTGAGCCACCAGGGAACACTGAAGCTTTCTTT.

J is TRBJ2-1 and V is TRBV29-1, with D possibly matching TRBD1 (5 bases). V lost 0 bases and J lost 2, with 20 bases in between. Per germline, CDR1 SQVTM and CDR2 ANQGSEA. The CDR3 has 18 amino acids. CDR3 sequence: CSVEDGRNKDRAYNEQFF. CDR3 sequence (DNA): TGCAGCGTTGAAGACGGACGAAACAAAGACAGAGCCTACAATGAGCAGTTCTTC.

CDR3 amino acids: CASSQEWTSAYPDTQYF. In nucleotides, the CDR3 is TGTGCCAGCAGCCAAGAGTGGACTAGCGCTTACCCAGATACGCAGTATTTT. The rearrangement links TRBV4-2 to TRBJ2-3; 9 positions agree with TRBD2. This CDR3 region has 17 residues. Germline CDR1 and CDR2: LGHNA and YNFKEQ. With 0 bases clipped from V and 4 bases from J, the junction kept 8 bases outside the gene matches.

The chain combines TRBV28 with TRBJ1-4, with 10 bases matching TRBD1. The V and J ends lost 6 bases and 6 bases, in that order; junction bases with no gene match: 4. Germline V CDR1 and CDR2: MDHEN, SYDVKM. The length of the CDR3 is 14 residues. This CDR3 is CASRDRGLDEKLFF. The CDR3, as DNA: TGTGCCAGCAGAGACAGGGGGCTAGATGAAAAACTGTTTTTT.

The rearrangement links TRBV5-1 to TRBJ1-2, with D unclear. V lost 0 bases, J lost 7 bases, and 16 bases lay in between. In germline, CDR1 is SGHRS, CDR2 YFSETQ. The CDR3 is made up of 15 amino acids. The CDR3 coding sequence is TGCGCCAGCAGCTTGGCCCTGGAGGGTTTGGGTGGCTACACCTTC. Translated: CASSLALEGLGGYTF.

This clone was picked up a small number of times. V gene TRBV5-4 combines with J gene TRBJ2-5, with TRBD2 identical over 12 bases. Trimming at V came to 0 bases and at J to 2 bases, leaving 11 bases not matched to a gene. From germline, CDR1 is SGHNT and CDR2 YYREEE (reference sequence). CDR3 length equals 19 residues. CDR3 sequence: CASSLAGFRTSGNQETQYF. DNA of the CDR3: TGTGCCAGCAGCTTGGCCGGTTTTCGGACTAGCGGGAATCAAGAGACCCAGTACTTC. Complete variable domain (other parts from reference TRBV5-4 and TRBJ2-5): ETGVTQSPTHLIKTRGQQVTLRCSSQSGHNTVSWYQQALGQGPQFIFQYYREEENGRGNFPPRFSGLQFPNYSSELNVNALELDDSALYLCASSLAGFRTSGNQETQYFGPGTRLLVL.

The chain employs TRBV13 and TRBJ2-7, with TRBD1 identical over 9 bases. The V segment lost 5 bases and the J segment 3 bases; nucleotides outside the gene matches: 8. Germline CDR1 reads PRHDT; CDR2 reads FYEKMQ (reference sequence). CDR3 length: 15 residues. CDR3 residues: CASSTRDRADYEQYF. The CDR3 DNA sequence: TGTGCCAGCAGCACCCGGGACAGGGCAGACTACGAGCAGTACTTC.